Listed below are T cell receptor beta chains from one sample, sequenced in a study of shared clonotypes between healthy human individuals. TCRdb's copy holds only in-frame clones and misses some; the assay was immunoSEQ multiplex PCR. The sample lists more than 400,000 clones; about 72% were seen once. Sequencing input: PBMCs. The source is a woman aged 40 to 50 in good health. Some clones in this sample may be carry-over from other donors' samples. CDR3s leave out the opening cysteine and the closing phenylalanine or tryptophan. Each record gives: CDR3 length, clone size, J gene, V gene, CDR3 protein. The size of a clone is reported for some rows only, either as once, few or many, or as a class for expanded clones.

12	many	TRBJ1-1	TRBV5-1	ASSWTGGSGEAF
12	-	TRBJ2-5	TRBV28	ASRTRGRKETQY
16	-	TRBJ2-1	TRBV19	ASSMGGIGFSSYNEQF
15	-	TRBJ2-1	TRBV10-3	AISGWIGLAGWDEQF
13	-	-	TRBV25-1	ASSGGVQTLYEQY
17	-	TRBJ1-1	TRBV19	ASSIKGGSTHYLNTEAF
10	-	TRBJ2-1	TRBV7-2	ASSLQAGVRF
11	once	TRBJ2-7	TRBV4-2	ASSQVPNYEQY
13	-	TRBJ2-1	TRBV29-1	SVEIEGNSYNEQF
11	-	TRBJ2-5	TRBV18	ASSPSAPETQY
11	-	TRBJ2-5	TRBV29-1	SVVTGAGETQY
12	few	TRBJ2-7	TRBV5-5	ASSRDRNSYEQY
12	-	TRBJ2-2	TRBV5-6	ASSLFSNTGELF
12	-	TRBJ2-1	TRBV9	ASSARTSVDEQF
11	-	TRBJ1-2	TRBV14	ASSPQTGTGYT
11	-	TRBJ2-2	TRBV11-2	ASSLDRTGELF
12	-	TRBJ2-4	TRBV4-2	ASSQEGGAVIQY
12	-	TRBJ2-7	TRBV5-1	ASSLGSGSYEQY
12	-	TRBJ1-5	TRBV18	ASSTVGNNQPQH
10	-	TRBJ2-7	TRBV29-1	SANGQGHEQY
10	once	TRBJ2-2	TRBV5-1	ASRPDTGELF
12	-	TRBJ2-2	TRBV9	ASRSGTDTGELF
13	-	TRBJ2-5	TRBV9	ASSVGLAGEETQY
14	-	TRBJ2-1	TRBV25-1	ASSEARLAGGREQF
16	-	TRBJ2-1	TRBV18	ASSGLAGATSSYNEQF
12	-	TRBJ2-6	TRBV2	ASRGMSGANVLT
12	-	TRBJ2-7	TRBV5-1	ASSFDRQSYEQY
12	-	TRBJ2-5	TRBV5-1	ASSLRGAQETQY
16	-	TRBJ2-7	TRBV11-2	ASSLDRKPGLALYEQY
13	-	TRBJ2-2	TRBV30	ACKLGSGGYGELF
14	-	TRBJ2-6	TRBV27	ASSRDRVTGANVLT
11	-	TRBJ2-1	TRBV29-1	SVEAFAANEQF
13	-	TRBJ2-7	TRBV9	ASSARGPGSYEQY
13	-	TRBJ2-2	TRBV10-3	AIRPGLAETGELF
12	-	TRBJ2-7	TRBV30	AWSVGGGSYEQY
13	-	TRBJ1-2	TRBV4-3	ASSQDWGGAEGYT
13	-	TRBJ1-4	TRBV6-6	ASGGAATGEEKLF
13	-	TRBJ1-2	TRBV5-4	ASSNPGQGIYGYT
11	-	TRBJ2-7	TRBV5-4	ASSPPEPYEQY
13	once	TRBJ1-1	TRBV6-5	ASSYSRQGSTEAF
9	-	TRBJ2-7	TRBV30	AWSVRYEQY
11	-	TRBJ2-1	TRBV15	ATSREDSHEQF
11	-	TRBJ1-2	TRBV18	ASSPTQGYGYT
11	-	TRBJ2-7	TRBV19	ASSSGLSYEQY
12	-	TRBJ2-7	TRBV6-4	ASSPGTESYEQY
15	-	TRBJ1-3	TRBV28	ASQFIGQGYSGNTIY
14	-	TRBJ2-2	TRBV28	ASSFPQTGQNGELF
11	many	TRBJ2-2	TRBV6-5	ASRAHNTGELF
15	-	TRBJ1-5	TRBV5-4	ASSTGQGAQNMQPQH
11	-	TRBJ1-1	TRBV7-2	ASSLRQGIEAF
13	-	TRBJ1-2	TRBV4-3	ASSRDTLTYYGYT
13	-	TRBJ1-5	TRBV28	ASSLDRVSNQPQH
12	few	TRBJ1-5	TRBV7-2	ASSRDSGNQPQH
12	-	TRBJ1-2	TRBV30	AWSVKGFDYGYT
12	-	TRBJ2-1	TRBV7-8	ASSLGTGRLETF
10	-	TRBJ2-5	TRBV10-3	AISEPRETQY
16	-	TRBJ2-5	TRBV15	ATSRDRSGTGGWETQY
13	-	TRBJ2-2	TRBV19	ASSYGRADAGELF
11	few	TRBJ1-5	TRBV19	ASPPRDPQPQH
12	once	TRBJ2-5	TRBV5-1	ASSAGTTQETQY